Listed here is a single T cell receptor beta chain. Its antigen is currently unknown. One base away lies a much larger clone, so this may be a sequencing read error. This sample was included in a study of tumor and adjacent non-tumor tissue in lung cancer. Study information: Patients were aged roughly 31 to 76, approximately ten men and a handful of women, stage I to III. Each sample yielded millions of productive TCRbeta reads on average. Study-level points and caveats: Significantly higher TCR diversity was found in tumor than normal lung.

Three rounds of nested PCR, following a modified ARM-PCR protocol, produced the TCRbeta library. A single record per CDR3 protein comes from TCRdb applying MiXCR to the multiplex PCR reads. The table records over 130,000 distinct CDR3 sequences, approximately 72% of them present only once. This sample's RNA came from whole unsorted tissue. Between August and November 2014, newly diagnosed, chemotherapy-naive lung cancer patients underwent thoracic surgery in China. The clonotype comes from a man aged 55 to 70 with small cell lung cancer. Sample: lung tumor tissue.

Here the CDR3 reads CASNTGGRADTQYF. The CDR3 region has the DNA TGTGCCAGCAACACCGGGGGAAGGGCAGATACGCAGTATTTT. The genes are TRBV5-5 and TRBJ2-3; TRBD2 is a possible D gene (6 bases). CDR1 SGHKS and CDR2 YYEKEE come from the germline V gene (reference sequence). Trimming took 6 bases from V and 4 from J, leaving 15 bases between them. The length of the CDR3 is 14 residues.